A selection of T cell receptor beta chains follows, all from one sample in a study of cytomegalovirus exposure and HLA in healthy donors. Profiled with immunoSEQ multiplex PCR; TCRdb holds only in-frame clones, not every one. The table lists 280,000 or so clones, about 87% of them singletons. What was sequenced was PBMCs. The origin of the receptors is a woman aged 18-30 years in good health and CMV-seronegative. CDR3s include the opening cysteine and the closing phenylalanine or tryptophan. Fields, in order: D gene, J gene, V gene, CDR3 DNA, CDR3 protein. D genes are given only for firm matches.

d_call: TRBD2
j_call: TRBJ2-7
v_call: TRBV5-6
cdr3_nt: TGTGCCAGCAGCTTGGTGGGACTAGAAGGATACGAGCAGTACTTC
cdr3_aa: CASSLVGLEGYEQYF

d_call: TRBD1
j_call: TRBJ1-1
v_call: TRBV5-1
cdr3_nt: TGCGCCAGCAGCGGAATGACAGGGCGGGGGGTAGGCACTGAAGCTTTCTTT
cdr3_aa: CASSGMTGRGVGTEAFF

d_call: .
j_call: TRBJ1-6
v_call: TRBV6-4
cdr3_nt: TGTGCCAGCAGTGACCTTCACGGTTCGCCCCTCCACTTT
cdr3_aa: CASSDLHGSPLHF

d_call: .
j_call: TRBJ2-7
v_call: TRBV14
cdr3_nt: TGTGCCAGCAGCCAAGGGAGGGGGGGTCCCTACGAGCAGTACTTC
cdr3_aa: CASSQGRGGPYEQYF

d_call: .
j_call: TRBJ2-1
v_call: TRBV5-1
cdr3_nt: TGCGCCAGCAGCTTGGCCGGCGGGGATCACAATGAGCAGTTCTTC
cdr3_aa: CASSLAGGDHNEQFF

d_call: TRBD2
j_call: TRBJ2-3
v_call: TRBV29-1
cdr3_nt: TGCAGCGTAAGCGGGGGGGCAAATACGCAGTATTTT
cdr3_aa: CSVSGGANTQYF

d_call: TRBD1
j_call: TRBJ1-2
v_call: TRBV6-1
cdr3_nt: TGTGCCAGCAGTGGCCGGGACAGGGATGGGCAGCGGTATGGCTACACCTTC
cdr3_aa: CASSGRDRDGQRYGYTF

d_call: .
j_call: TRBJ2-7
v_call: TRBV27
cdr3_nt: TGTGCCAGCAGCTCAGGGGGGACCAACGGCCCGGGGAGACTCAAAACCTACGAGCAGTACTTC
cdr3_aa: CASSSGGTNGPGRLKTYEQYF

d_call: .
j_call: TRBJ1-5
v_call: TRBV4-2
cdr3_nt: TGTGCCAGCAGCCAAGATGGCATCCCCAGATCTTATAGCAATCAGCCCCAGCACTTT
cdr3_aa: CASSQDGIPRSYSNQPQHF

d_call: TRBD2
j_call: TRBJ2-1
v_call: TRBV19
cdr3_nt: TGTGCCAGTAGTTTTCGGACTAGCGGGGCCTCAGGGAACAATGAGCAGTTCTTC
cdr3_aa: CASSFRTSGASGNNEQFF

d_call: TRBD1
j_call: TRBJ1-5
v_call: TRBV19
cdr3_nt: TGTGCCAGTAGTAGACGGGACAGGGGGACGGGTCAGCCCCAGCATTTT
cdr3_aa: CASSRRDRGTGQPQHF

d_call: .
j_call: TRBJ2-2
v_call: TRBV5-4
cdr3_nt: TGTGCCAGCAGTTCGGGAAACACCGGGGAGCTGTTTTTT
cdr3_aa: CASSSGNTGELFF